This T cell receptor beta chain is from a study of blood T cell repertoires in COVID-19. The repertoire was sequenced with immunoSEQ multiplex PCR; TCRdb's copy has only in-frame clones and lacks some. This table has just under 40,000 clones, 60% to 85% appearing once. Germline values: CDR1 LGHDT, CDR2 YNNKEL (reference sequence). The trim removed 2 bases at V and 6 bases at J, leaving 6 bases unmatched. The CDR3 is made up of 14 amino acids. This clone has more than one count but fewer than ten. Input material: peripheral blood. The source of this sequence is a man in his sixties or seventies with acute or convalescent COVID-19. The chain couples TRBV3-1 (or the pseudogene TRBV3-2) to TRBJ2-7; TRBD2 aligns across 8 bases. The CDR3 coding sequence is TGTGCCAGCAGCCAACCCGGACTAGCCCCCGAGCAGTACTTC. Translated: CASSQPGLAPEQYF.